These T cell receptor beta chains were read from a single sample in a study of blood T cell repertoires in COVID-19. Sequencing used immunoSEQ multiplex PCR; TCRdb keeps in-frame clones, though not all of them. The table records roughly 210,000 clones, around 87% of them present only once. Sequencing was done on a sample of PBMCs or T cells enriched from blood (not recorded which). The receptor source for this set is a man in his thirties or forties in a cohort exposed to, infected with or recovered from COVID-19 (not recorded which). The CDR3 runs from the conserved cysteine through the conserved F or W. A D gene is named only where the DNA matches it firmly. A clone size is listed for some rows: how often the clone was seen (once, few, many), or a class if it is expanded.

J	size	D	V	CDR3
TRBJ1-4	-	-	TRBV5-1	CASSFRQATNEKLFF
TRBJ2-3	-	TRBD1	TRBV11-3	CASSATTGAAGTDTQYF
TRBJ2-2	-	-	TRBV5-1	CASSLGGANTGELFF
TRBJ1-5	-	-	TRBV28	CASSSAGSNQPQHF
TRBJ1-1	once	-	TRBV6-2/TRBV6-3	CASSYRRQEMNTEAFF
TRBJ2-3	-	TRBD2	TRBV24-1	CATSDWTSGSTDTQYF
TRBJ1-2	once	TRBD1	TRBV5-1	CASSKQGPANYGYTF
TRBJ2-1	many	-	TRBV3-1/TRBV3-2	CASSQVRDIGQEQFF
TRBJ1-1	-	TRBD1	TRBV5-4	CASSFEGAGTEAFF
TRBJ2-7	-	-	TRBV5-5	CASSASPGYSYEQYF
TRBJ1-5	-	-	TRBV4-1	CASSQGTAGQNQPQHF
TRBJ2-5	-	TRBD1	TRBV28	CASSFRGTGILETQYF
TRBJ2-1	-	TRBD2	TRBV11-2	CASSLPRDYKYNEQFF
TRBJ2-1	few	-	TRBV5-4	CASSLGPGGQYNEQFF
TRBJ2-2	-	TRBD2	TRBV19	CASRGLAATGELFF
TRBJ1-1	-	-	TRBV4-1	CASSQPKTEAFF
TRBJ1-2	-	TRBD1	TRBV5-1	CASTPARGQNPNNYGYTF
TRBJ2-3	-	-	TRBV28	CASSATSILVSPDTQYF
TRBJ1-2	-	TRBD1	TRBV5-1	CASSLDGQVDYGYTF
TRBJ2-3	-	TRBD2	TRBV6-5	CASKPSGASTDTQYF
TRBJ1-2	-	TRBD1	TRBV6-5	CASSYSRQGLYGYTF
TRBJ2-7	once	TRBD1	TRBV19	CASRDRLPPYEQYF
TRBJ1-5	-	TRBD1	TRBV14	CASSQRRGQTSNQPQHF
TRBJ1-5	-	-	TRBV4-1	CASSQDLYSGQPQHF
TRBJ2-3	once	TRBD2	TRBV29-1	CSVVRTSGTDTQYF
TRBJ2-1	-	-	TRBV2	CASGSFNEQFF
TRBJ2-5	-	TRBD1	TRBV11-1	CASSLFGQGSQETQYF
TRBJ1-1	-	-	TRBV3-1/TRBV3-2	CASSPGDANTKAFF
TRBJ2-5	-	-	TRBV7-9	CASSLRQETQYF
TRBJ2-7	-	TRBD2	TRBV7-2	CASSFYLAGVYGYEQYF
TRBJ1-5	once	-	TRBV12-1	CASSLGTGVNPSNQPQHF
TRBJ2-6	-	-	TRBV7-6	CASSLTGFGANVLTF
TRBJ2-3	-	-	TRBV13	CASSSRHREDTQYF
TRBJ2-1	-	TRBD1	TRBV28	CASSTGTDRVAEQFF
TRBJ1-2	-	-	TRBV18	CASSPEKGLTYGYTF
TRBJ2-1	-	-	TRBV27	CASSPGLPKEQFF
TRBJ1-2	-	TRBD1	TRBV9	CASSVAAQGDGYTF
TRBJ1-3	-	-	TRBV7-6	CASSFPGLNSGNTIYF
TRBJ2-2	-	-	TRBV10-2	CASSVDITGELFF
TRBJ1-1	-	-	TRBV28	CASSLGGIGETEAFF
TRBJ2-1	many	TRBD2	TRBV24-1	CATSGEGSWTQFGQFF
TRBJ2-2	-	-	TRBV7-7	CASSLTGSTGELFF
TRBJ1-2	-	TRBD1	TRBV5-1	CASTNRDRDGYTF
TRBJ1-1	once	-	TRBV11-2	CASSLFQAPGMNTEAFF
TRBJ2-3	-	TRBD2	TRBV6-6	CASSRTSGRAGRTDTQYF
TRBJ1-1	once	TRBD1	TRBV27	CASILRQGETEAFF
TRBJ1-4	-	-	TRBV7-6	CASSLARAGNEKLFF
TRBJ2-3	-	-	TRBV5-1	CASSIGQTADTQYF
TRBJ1-4	-	TRBD1	TRBV3-1/TRBV3-2	CASSTRQGGNEKLFF
TRBJ2-1	-	-	TRBV18	CASSDVQVSSYNEQFF
TRBJ2-3	-	-	TRBV18	CASSPRTVTDTQYF
TRBJ1-5	-	-	TRBV11-2	CASSLGRGDNQPQHF
TRBJ2-3	-	-	TRBV11-3	CASSLDSAGGDTQYF
TRBJ2-7	-	-	TRBV24-1	CATSDAQAAYEQYF
TRBJ1-2	-	TRBD1	TRBV11-3	CASSLDGTGDGYTF